Below are 18 T cell receptor beta chains sequenced from a single sample in a study of chemoradiotherapy in HPV16-positive cancers. This table comes from immunoSEQ multiplex PCR, and its TCRdb copy is limited to in-frame clones, with some not included. The table shows about 5,000 clones, with roughly 95% occurring only once. The material was tumor tissue, obtained from a patient who underwent chemoradiotherapy. These TCRs come from a human donor with HPV-associated anogenital cancer.

This chain joins TRBV28 and TRBJ2-4; unclear D gene. The ends were cut back, 2 bases at V and 4 bases at J, with 0 bases in the middle. CDR3 length equals 11 residues. The germline CDR1 and CDR2 sequences are MDHEN and SYDVKM. This CDR3 reads CASSLKNIQYF. The DNA for the CDR3 is TGTGCCAGCAGTTTAAAAAACATTCAGTACTTC.

The genes are TRBV19 and TRBJ2-2, with TRBD2 matching over 8 bases. CDR3 length equals 16 residues. CDR1 is LNHDA, CDR2 SQIVND, per germline (reference sequence). J was trimmed by 10 bases and V by 3 bases; bases with no gene match: 13. The CDR3 protein is CASSIPRAGTRAELFF. The CDR3 DNA is TGTGCCAGTAGTATTCCCAGGGCCGGGACTAGGGCGGAGCTGTTTTTT.

The chain joins TRBV10-2 to TRBJ1-6; no reliable D call. The V gene lost 3 bases and the J gene lost 6 bases, with 15 bases spanning the gap. The CDR3 has 16 residues. Germline V gives CDR1 WSHSY, CDR2 SAAADI. The CDR3 loop is CASSDQGGYANSPLHF. In nucleotides, the CDR3 is TGCGCCAGCAGTGACCAAGGAGGTTACGCTAATTCACCCCTCCACTTT.

The rearrangement uses TRBV5-1 and TRBJ1-2, with D hard to call. Per germline, CDR1 SGHRS and CDR2 YFSETQ. This CDR3 has 15 amino acids. V lost 0 bases, J lost 6 bases, and 15 bases lay in between. The CDR3 coding sequence is TGCGCCAGCAGCTTGGAAGGGTCGGGGTTGGATGGCTACACCTTC. Protein sequence: CASSLEGSGLDGYTF.

The V call is TRBV4-3, the J call TRBJ1-2; 8 bases line up with TRBD1. Losses at the gene ends were 3 bases for V and 6 bases for J; bases not matched to a gene: 9. The germline gives CDR1 LGHNA, CDR2 YSLEER. This CDR3 region has 15 residues. CDR3 sequence (DNA): TGCGCCAGCAGCCAGTGGACAGGGAGGGTTGATGGCTACACCTTC. Translation gives CASSQWTGRVDGYTF.

This chain joins TRBV19 and TRBJ2-1, with TRBD2 matching over 8 bases. Germline V gene lookup returns CDR1 LNHDA and CDR2 SQIVND (reference sequence). With 7 bases clipped from V and 10 bases from J, the junction kept 9 bases outside the gene matches. This CDR3 has 13 residues. CDR3 in amino acids: CASKVAGGDEQFF. The CDR3, as DNA: TGTGCCAGTAAAGTGGCGGGAGGAGACGAGCAGTTCTTC.

This rearrangement joins TRBV7-2 to TRBJ1-2; 9 nucleotides agree with TRBD1. CDR3 length: 15 residues. V gave up 6 bases and J gave up 4 bases; unmatched junction bases: 9. Germline V gives CDR1 SGHTA, CDR2 FQGNSA. The CDR3, as DNA: TGTGCCAGCAGTCGTAACAGGGGGCTAGGCTATGGCTACACCTTC. Translated, it gives CASSRNRGLGYGYTF.

The rearrangement joins TRBV19 to TRBJ1-1; 7 bases align to TRBD1. Germline-derived CDR1 and CDR2 are LNHDA and SQIVND (reference sequence). This CDR3 has 14 residues. With V trimmed by 7 bases and J by 4 bases, 9 bases remained unmatched. This chain's CDR3 is CASTPRGGPTEAFF. Here the CDR3 DNA reads TGTGCCAGTACCCCCAGGGGGGGCCCCACTGAAGCTTTCTTT.

The V call is TRBV13, the J call TRBJ1-1; D gene ambiguous. The CDR3 is 13 amino acids. CDR1 and CDR2 (germline): PRHDT, FYEKMQ (reference sequence). Trimming cost V 5 bases and J 1 base, with 8 bases left between them. CDR3 bases: TGTGCCAGCAGCCGCCGTTCGAACACTGAAGCTTTCTTT. Translation: CASSRRSNTEAFF.

The chain recombines TRBV18 with TRBJ1-4; no definite D call. Looked up from germline, CDR1 is KGHSH and CDR2 is LQKENI. V shed 3 bases and J shed 4 bases, with 6 bases lying between them. This CDR3 has 13 residues. The CDR3 sequence is CASSPSSNEKLFF. CDR3 DNA: TGTGCCAGCTCACCGTCCAGTAATGAAAAACTGTTTTTT.

This chain joins TRBV6-5 and TRBJ1-5, with D unclear. The CDR3 contains 13 residues. CDR1 and CDR2 (germline): MNHEY, SVGAGI. Trimming took off 2 bases at V and 4 bases at J, with 6 bases between the two ends. CDR3 DNA: TGTGCCAGCAGTTACAGGAAAAATCAGCCCCAGCATTTT. It yields the protein CASSYRKNQPQHF.

The chain uses TRBV30 and TRBJ1-5; D is undetermined. The V end was cut by 1 base, the J end by 0 bases, with 4 bases between. The CDR3 has 13 residues. Germline V gene lookup returns CDR1 GTSNPN and CDR2 SVGIG (reference sequence). CDR3 amino acids: CAWSEASNQPQHF. CDR3 nucleotide sequence: TGTGCCTGGAGTGAGGCTAGCAATCAGCCCCAGCATTTT. Full variable domain (remainder filled in from reference TRBV30 and TRBJ1-5): SQTIHQWPATLVQPVGSPLSLECTVEGTSNPNLYWYRQAAGRGLQLLFYSVGIGQISSEVPQNLSASRPQDRQFILSSKKLLLSDSGFYLCAWSEASNQPQHFGDGTRLSIL.

The chain has TRBV7-9 and TRBJ2-5, with 10 nucleotides matching TRBD2. CDR3 size: 15 residues. Germline values: CDR1 SEHNR, CDR2 FQNEAQ (reference sequence). Losses at the gene ends were 1 base for V and 4 bases for J; bases not matched to a gene: 3. The CDR3 here is CASSLGVAGGETQYF. The CDR3 DNA is TGTGCCAGCAGCTTAGGGGTAGCGGGGGGAGAGACCCAGTACTTC.

The chain recombines TRBV28 with TRBJ1-1, with D possibly being TRBD1 (5 bases). V dropped 2 bases and J dropped 6 bases, with 16 bases sitting between them. Germline values: CDR1 MDHEN, CDR2 SYDVKM. The CDR3 has 15 amino acids. The CDR3 bases are TGTGCCAGCAGTTTAAGTTCCGGGACTGTTCCTGAAGCTTTCTTT. It codes for CASSLSSGTVPEAFF.

The rearrangement joins TRBV11-3 to TRBJ2-1, with D perhaps TRBD2 (6 bases). Trimming took 5 bases from V and 0 from J, leaving 11 bases between them. Germline V CDR1 and CDR2: SGHNT, YENEEA. This CDR3 region has 15 residues. This CDR3 is CASSPRDSSYNEQFF. CDR3 coding DNA: TGTGCCAGCAGCCCCCGGGACTCCTCCTACAATGAGCAGTTCTTC.

This clone was detected once. The rearrangement joins TRBV7-3 to TRBJ2-5; 7 nucleotides line up with TRBD2. The length of the CDR3 is 15 residues. Losses at the gene ends were 3 bases for V and 4 bases for J; bases not matched to a gene: 8. Germline V gives CDR1 SGHTA, CDR2 FQGTGA. CDR3 nucleotide sequence: TGTGCCAGCAGCTTTTCGGGAGGTCGTTCAGAGACCCAGTACTTC. Its translation is CASSFSGGRSETQYF.

This chain joins TRBV28 and TRBJ2-2; D may be TRBD1 (5 bases). Germline V gene lookup returns CDR1 MDHEN and CDR2 SYDVKM. The CDR3 totals 14 residues. The V gene lost 6 bases and the J gene lost 7 bases, with 15 bases spanning the gap. The CDR3 DNA sequence: TGTGCCAGCAGAAAATGGGGCCGTGACGGGGAGCTGTTTTTT. It is translated as CASRKWGRDGELFF.

The gene calls are TRBV6-1 and TRBJ1-1; D remains ambiguous. Looked up from germline, CDR1 is MNHNS and CDR2 is SASEGT. V was shortened by 6 bases and J by 0 bases, with 11 bases between the two germline ends. The CDR3 is made up of 14 amino acids. The CDR3 loop is CASRPGNMNTEAFF. CDR3 nucleotides: TGTGCCAGCAGACCCGGGAACATGAACACTGAAGCTTTCTTT.